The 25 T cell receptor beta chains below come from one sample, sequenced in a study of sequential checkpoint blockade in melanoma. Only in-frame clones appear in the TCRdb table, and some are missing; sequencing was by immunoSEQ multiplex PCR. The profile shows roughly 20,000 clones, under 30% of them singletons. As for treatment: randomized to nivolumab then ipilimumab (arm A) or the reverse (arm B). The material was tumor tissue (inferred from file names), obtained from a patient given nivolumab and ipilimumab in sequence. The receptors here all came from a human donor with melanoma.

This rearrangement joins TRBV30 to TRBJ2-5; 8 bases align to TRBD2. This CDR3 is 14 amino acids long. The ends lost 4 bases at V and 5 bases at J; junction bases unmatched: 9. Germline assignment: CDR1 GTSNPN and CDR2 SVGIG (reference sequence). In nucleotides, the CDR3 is TGTGCCTGGAACTTCGGCGGGGGGCGGGAGACCCAGTACTTC. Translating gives CAWNFGGGRETQYF.

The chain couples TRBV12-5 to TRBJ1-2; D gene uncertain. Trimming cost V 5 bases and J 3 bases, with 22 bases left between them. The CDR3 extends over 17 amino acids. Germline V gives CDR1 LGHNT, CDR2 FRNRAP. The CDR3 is CASGHIPGPFWDYGYTF. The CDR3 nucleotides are TGTGCTAGTGGTCACATACCAGGCCCATTTTGGGACTATGGCTACACCTTC.

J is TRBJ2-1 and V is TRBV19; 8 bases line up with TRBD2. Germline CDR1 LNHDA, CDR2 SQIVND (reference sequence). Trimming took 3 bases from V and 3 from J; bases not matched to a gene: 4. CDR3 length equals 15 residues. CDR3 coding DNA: TGTGCCAGTAGTATGGAACTAGCGGTCTACAATGAGCAGTTCTTC. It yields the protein CASSMELAVYNEQFF.

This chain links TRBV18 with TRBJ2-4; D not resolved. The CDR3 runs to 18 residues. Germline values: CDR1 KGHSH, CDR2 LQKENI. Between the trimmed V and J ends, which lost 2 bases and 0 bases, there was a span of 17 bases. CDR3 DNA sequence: TGTGCCAGCTCACCAGAACAGCCGGTCCCCGAAGCCAAAAACATTCAGTACTTC. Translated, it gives CASSPEQPVPEAKNIQYF.

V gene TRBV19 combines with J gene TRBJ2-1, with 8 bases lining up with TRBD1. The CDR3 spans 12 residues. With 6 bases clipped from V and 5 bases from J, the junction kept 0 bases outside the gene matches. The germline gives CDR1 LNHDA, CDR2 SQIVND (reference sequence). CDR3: CASRQGDNEQFF. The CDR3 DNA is TGTGCCAGTAGACAGGGGGACAATGAGCAGTTCTTC.

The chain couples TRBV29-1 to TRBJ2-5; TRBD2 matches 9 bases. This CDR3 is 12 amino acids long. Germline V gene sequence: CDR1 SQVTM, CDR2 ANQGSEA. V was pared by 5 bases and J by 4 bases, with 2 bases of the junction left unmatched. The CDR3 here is CSVLAGAETQYF. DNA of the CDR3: TGCAGCGTTTTAGCGGGAGCAGAGACCCAGTACTTC.

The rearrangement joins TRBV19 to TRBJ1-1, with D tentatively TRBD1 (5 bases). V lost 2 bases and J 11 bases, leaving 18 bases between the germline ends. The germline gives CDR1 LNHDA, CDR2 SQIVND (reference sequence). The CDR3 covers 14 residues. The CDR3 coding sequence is TGTGCCAGTAGTATAACGGGCCAGGGAAAACGGGCTTTCTTT. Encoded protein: CASSITGQGKRAFF.

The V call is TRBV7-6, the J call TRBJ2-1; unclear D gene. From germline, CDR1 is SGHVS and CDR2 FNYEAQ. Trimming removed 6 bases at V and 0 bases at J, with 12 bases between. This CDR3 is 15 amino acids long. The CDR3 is CASSPVASSYNEQFF. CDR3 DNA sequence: TGTGCCAGCAGTCCCGTCGCTAGCTCCTACAATGAGCAGTTCTTC.

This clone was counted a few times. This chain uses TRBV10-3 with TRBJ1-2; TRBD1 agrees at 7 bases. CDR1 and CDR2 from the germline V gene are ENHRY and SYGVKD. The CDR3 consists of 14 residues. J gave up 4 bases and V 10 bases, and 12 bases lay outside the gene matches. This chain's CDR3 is CASQGGAGGYGYTF. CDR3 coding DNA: TGTGCCAGCCAGGGGGGCGCAGGGGGCTATGGCTACACCTTC.

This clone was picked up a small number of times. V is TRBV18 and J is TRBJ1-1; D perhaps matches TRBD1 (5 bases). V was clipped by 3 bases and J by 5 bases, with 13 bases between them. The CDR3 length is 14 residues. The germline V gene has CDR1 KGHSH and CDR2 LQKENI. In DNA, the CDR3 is TGTGCCAGCTCACCTGTGGGGGTAGGGACTGAAGCTTTCTTT. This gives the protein CASSPVGVGTEAFF. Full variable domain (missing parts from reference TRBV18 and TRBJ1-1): NAGVMQNPRHLVRRRGQEARLRCSPMKGHSHVYWYRQLPEEGLKFMVYLQKENIIDESGMPKERFSAEFPKEGPSILRIQQVVRGDSAAYFCASSPVGVGTEAFFGQGTRLTVV.

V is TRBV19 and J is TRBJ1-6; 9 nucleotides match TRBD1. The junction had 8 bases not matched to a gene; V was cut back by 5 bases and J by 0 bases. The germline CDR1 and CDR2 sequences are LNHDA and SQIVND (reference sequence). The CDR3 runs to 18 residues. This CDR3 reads CASSALPQGASYNSPLHF. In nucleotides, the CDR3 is TGTGCCAGTAGTGCGCTACCACAGGGGGCCTCCTATAATTCACCCCTCCACTTT.

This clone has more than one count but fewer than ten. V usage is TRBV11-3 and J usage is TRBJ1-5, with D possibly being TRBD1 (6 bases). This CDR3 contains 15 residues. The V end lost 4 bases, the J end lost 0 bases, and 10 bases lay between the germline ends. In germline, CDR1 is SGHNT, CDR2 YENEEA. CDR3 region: CASSSGTTSNQPQHF. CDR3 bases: TGTGCCAGCAGCTCCGGGACAACTAGCAATCAGCCCCAGCATTTT.

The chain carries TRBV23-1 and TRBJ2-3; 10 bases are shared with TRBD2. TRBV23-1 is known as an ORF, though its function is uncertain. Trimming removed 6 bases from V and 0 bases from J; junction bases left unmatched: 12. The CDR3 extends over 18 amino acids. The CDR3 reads CASSQGNSGRPSTDTQYF. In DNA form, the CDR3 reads TGCGCCAGCAGCCAGGGGAATAGCGGGAGGCCTAGCACAGATACGCAGTATTTT.

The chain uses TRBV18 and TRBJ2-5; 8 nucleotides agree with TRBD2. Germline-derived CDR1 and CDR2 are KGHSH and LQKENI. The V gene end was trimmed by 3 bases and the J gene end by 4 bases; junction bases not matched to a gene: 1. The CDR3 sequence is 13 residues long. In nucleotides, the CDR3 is TGTGCCAGCTCACCCGCGGGAGGAGAGACCCAGTACTTC. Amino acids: CASSPAGGETQYF.

CDR3 DNA sequence: TGCGCCAGCAGCTTGGATACAGGGGGGCAGCCCCAGCATTTT. The encoded protein is CASSLDTGGQPQHF. V is TRBV5-1 and J is TRBJ1-5; 8 positions agree with TRBD1. V trimming: 0 bases; J trimming: 7 bases; junction bases outside the gene matches: 3. CDR1 and CDR2 (germline): SGHRS, YFSETQ. This CDR3 has 14 residues.

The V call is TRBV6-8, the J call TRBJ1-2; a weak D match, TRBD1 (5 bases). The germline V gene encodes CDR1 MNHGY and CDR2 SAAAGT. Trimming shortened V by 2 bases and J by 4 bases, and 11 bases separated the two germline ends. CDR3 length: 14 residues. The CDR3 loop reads CASSYGAGTYGYTF. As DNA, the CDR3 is TGTGCCAGCAGTTACGGGGCAGGGACCTATGGCTACACCTTC.

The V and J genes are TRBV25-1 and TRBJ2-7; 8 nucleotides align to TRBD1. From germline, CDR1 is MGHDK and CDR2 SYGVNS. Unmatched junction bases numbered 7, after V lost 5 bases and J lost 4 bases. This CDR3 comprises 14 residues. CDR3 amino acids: CASSREQGAYEQYF. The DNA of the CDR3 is TGTGCCAGCAGTAGGGAGCAGGGGGCTTACGAGCAGTACTTC.

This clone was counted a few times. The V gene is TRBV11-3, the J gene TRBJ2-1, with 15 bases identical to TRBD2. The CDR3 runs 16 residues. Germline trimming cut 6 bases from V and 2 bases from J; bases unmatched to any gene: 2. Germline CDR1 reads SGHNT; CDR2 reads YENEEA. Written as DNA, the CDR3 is TGTGCCAGCAGAAGGACTAGCGGGGGGGCCTACAATGAGCAGTTCTTC. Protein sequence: CASRRTSGGAYNEQFF.

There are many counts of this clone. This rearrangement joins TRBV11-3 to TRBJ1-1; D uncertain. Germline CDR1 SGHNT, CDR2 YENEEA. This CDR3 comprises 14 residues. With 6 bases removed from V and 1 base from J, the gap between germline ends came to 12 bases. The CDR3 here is CASSPYLTNTEAFF. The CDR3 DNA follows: TGTGCCAGCAGTCCCTACCTGACGAACACTGAAGCTTTCTTT.

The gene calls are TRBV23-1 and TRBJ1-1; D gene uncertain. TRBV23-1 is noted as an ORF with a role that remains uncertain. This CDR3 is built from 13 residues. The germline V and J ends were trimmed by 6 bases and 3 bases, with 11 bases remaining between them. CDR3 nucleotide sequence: TGCGCCAGCAGCAAGGCCGGCCACACTGAAGCTTTCTTT. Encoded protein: CASSKAGHTEAFF.

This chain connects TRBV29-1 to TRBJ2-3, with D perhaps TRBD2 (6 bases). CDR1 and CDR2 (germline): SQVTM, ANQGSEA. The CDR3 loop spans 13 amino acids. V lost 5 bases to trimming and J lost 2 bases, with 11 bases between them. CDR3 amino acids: CSVLAVLTDTQYF. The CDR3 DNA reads TGCAGCGTTTTAGCGGTACTCACAGATACGCAGTATTTT.

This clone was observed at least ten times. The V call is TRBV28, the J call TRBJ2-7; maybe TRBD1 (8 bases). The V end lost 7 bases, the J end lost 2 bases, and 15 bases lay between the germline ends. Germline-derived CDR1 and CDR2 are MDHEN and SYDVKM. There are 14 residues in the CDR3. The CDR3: CASTSTGGAYEQYF. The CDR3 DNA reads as TGTGCCAGCACTAGCACAGGGGGGGCCTACGAGCAGTACTTC.

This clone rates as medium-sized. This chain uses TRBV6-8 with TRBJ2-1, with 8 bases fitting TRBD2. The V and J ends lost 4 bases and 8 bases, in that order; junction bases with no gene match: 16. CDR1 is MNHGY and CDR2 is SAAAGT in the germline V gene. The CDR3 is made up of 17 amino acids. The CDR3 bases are TGTGCCAGCAGTTTAACTCTTCGCGGGAGGTCTAACGATGAGCAGTTCTTC. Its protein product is CASSLTLRGRSNDEQFF.

In DNA, the CDR3 is TGTGCCAGTACCTCCGGGACAGGGGGTCACTATGGCTACACCTTC. Encoded protein: CASTSGTGGHYGYTF. The chain joins TRBV19 to TRBJ1-2; TRBD1 matches at 11 bases. The CDR3 is made up of 15 amino acids. Trimming took 7 bases from V and 3 from J; bases not matched to a gene: 7. Germline assignment: CDR1 LNHDA and CDR2 SQIVND (reference sequence).

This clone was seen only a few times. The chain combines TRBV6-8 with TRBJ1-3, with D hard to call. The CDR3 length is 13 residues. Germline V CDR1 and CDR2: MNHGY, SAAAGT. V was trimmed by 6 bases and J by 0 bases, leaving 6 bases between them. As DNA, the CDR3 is TGTGCCAGCAGGGCTCACTCTGGAAACACCATATATTTT. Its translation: CASRAHSGNTIYF.